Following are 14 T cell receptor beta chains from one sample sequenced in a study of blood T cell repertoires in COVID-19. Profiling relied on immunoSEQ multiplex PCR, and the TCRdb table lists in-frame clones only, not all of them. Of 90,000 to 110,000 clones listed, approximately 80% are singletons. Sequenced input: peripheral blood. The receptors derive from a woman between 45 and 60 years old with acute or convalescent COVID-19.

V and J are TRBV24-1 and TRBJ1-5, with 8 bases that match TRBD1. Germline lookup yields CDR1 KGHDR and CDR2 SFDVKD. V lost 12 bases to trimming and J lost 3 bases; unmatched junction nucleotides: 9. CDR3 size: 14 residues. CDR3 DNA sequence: TGTGCCCCTAGGACAGGGCGCAACAATCAGCCCCAGCATTTT. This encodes CAPRTGRNNQPQHF.

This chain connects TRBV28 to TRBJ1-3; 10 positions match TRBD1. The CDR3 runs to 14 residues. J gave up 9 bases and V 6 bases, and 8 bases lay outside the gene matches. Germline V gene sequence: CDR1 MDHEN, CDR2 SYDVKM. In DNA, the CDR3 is TGTGCCAGCAGGCCGACAGGGGGCCAGGGCACCATATATTTT. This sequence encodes CASRPTGGQGTIYF.

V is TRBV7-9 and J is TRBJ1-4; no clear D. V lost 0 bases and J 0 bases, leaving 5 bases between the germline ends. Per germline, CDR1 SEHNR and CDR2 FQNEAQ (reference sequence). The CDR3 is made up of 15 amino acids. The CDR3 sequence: CASSLAAATNEKLFF. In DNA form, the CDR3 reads TGTGCCAGCAGCTTAGCGGCGGCAACTAATGAAAAACTGTTTTTT.

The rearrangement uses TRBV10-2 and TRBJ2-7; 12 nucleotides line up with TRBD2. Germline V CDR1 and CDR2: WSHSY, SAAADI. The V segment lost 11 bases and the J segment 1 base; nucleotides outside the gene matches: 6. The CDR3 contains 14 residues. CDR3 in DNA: TGCGCCGCCCGGACTAGCGGGGAATCCTACGAGCAGTACTTC. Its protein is CAARTSGESYEQYF.

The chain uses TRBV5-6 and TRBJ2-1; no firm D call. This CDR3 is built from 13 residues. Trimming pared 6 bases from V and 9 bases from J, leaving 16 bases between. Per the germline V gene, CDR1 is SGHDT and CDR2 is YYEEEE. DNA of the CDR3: TGTGCCAGCACCCGATTGACCGGCGGTGAGCAGTTCTTC. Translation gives CASTRLTGGEQFF.

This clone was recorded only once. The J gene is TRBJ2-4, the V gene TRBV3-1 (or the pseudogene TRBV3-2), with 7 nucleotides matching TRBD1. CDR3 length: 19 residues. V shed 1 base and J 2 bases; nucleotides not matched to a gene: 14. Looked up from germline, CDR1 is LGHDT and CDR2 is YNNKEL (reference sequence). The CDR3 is CASSQGVRGTVSPKNIQYF. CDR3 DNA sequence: TGTGCCAGCAGCCAAGGGGTCAGGGGGACGGTTAGTCCCAAAAACATTCAGTACTTC.

CDR3: CASSFDSRGYTF. Written as DNA, the CDR3 is TGCGCCAGCAGCTTTGACAGTAGGGGCTACACCTTC. This chain connects TRBV5-1 to TRBJ1-2, with D possibly matching TRBD1 (5 bases). The CDR3 length is 12 residues. Germline CDR1 is SGHRS and CDR2 is YFSETQ. Deletions cut 2 bases from V and 8 bases from J, with 10 bases between. Filled out from reference TRBV5-1 and TRBJ1-2, the complete variable domain reads KAGVTQTPRYLIKTRGQQVTLSCSPISGHRSVSWYQQTPGQGLQFLFEYFSETQRNKGNFPGRFSGRQFSNSRSEMNVSTLELGDSALYLCASSFDSRGYTFGSGTRLTVV.

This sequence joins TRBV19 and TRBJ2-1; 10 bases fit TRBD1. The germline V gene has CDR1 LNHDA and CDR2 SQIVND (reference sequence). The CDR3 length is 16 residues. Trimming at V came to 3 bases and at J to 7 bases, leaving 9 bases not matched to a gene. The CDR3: CASSIPGQGIVNEQFF. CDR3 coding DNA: TGTGCCAGTAGTATCCCGGGACAGGGGATTGTAAATGAGCAGTTCTTC.

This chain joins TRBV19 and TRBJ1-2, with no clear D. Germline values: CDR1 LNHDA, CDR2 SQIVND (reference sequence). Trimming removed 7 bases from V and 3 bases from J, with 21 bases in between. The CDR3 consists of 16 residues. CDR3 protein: CASTPSVGLHYYGYTF. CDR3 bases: TGTGCCAGTACCCCCTCGGTTGGTCTCCATTACTATGGCTACACCTTC.

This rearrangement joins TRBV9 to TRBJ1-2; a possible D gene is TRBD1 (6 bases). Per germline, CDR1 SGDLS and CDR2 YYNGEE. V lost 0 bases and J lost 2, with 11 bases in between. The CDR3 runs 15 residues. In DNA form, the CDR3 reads TGTGCCAGCAGCGTAGGTGGGGGCAGAAACTATGGCTACACCTTC. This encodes CASSVGGGRNYGYTF.

This CDR3 is CASSIPGTNYGYTF. The DNA of the CDR3 is TGTGCCAGTAGTATACCAGGGACTAACTATGGCTACACCTTC. The V gene is TRBV19, the J gene TRBJ1-2, with a weak D call TRBD1 (5 bases). In germline, CDR1 is LNHDA, CDR2 SQIVND (reference sequence). The V end lost 2 bases, the J end lost 0 bases, and 7 bases lay between the germline ends. This CDR3 is built from 14 residues.

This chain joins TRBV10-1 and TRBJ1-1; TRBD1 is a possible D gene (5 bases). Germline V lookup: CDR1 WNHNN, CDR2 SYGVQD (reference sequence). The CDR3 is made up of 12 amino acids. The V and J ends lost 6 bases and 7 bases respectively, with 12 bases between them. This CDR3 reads CASSTGQGEAFF. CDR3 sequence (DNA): TGCGCCAGCAGCACAGGACAAGGTGAAGCTTTCTTT.

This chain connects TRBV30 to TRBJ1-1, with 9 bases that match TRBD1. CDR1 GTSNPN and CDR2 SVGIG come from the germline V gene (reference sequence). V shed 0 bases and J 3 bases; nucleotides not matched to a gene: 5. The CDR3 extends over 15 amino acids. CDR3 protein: CAWSVLRQGDTEAFF. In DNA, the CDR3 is TGTGCCTGGAGTGTACTACGACAGGGGGACACTGAAGCTTTCTTT.

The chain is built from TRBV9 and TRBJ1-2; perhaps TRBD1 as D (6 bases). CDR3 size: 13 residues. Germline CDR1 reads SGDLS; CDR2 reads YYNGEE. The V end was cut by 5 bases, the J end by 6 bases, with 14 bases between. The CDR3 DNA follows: TGTGCCAGCAGGAGTTCGGGGGGCCATGGCTACACCTTC. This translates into CASRSSGGHGYTF.